These 21 T cell receptor beta chains came from one sample sequenced in a study of blood T cells in healthy people across ages. Through a sample-barcoded 5' primer and a J-beta primer mix, a second PCR was run for about 7 to 12 cycles. TCRdb reprocessed the 5' RACE reads with MiXCR, giving one entry per CDR3 protein. The sample gives 650,000 to 1,000,000 distinct CDR3 sequences, under 40% of which show up once; over 10% is in the top ten. Sequenced input: blood. All receptors derive from a young man in good health.

This clonotype occurred a few times. The genes are TRBV7-2 and TRBJ2-5, with D perhaps matching TRBD1 (6 bases). CDR1 SGHTA and CDR2 FQGNSA come from the germline V gene. Trimming shortened V by 4 bases and J by 4 bases, and 13 bases separated the two germline ends. The CDR3 has 14 residues. As DNA, the CDR3 is TGTGCCAGCAGCTCACAGGGATTGGCAGAGACCCAGTACTTC. Its translation is CASSSQGLAETQYF.

The CDR3 nucleotides are TGTGCCAGCAGCTTGGGACGCGGGGCCGGAGGCATTCAGTACTTC. This sequence encodes CASSLGRGAGGIQYF. This rearrangement joins TRBV5-4 to TRBJ2-4; the D gene is possibly TRBD2 (6 bases). V was pared by 0 bases and J by 9 bases, with 16 bases between. Germline V gene lookup returns CDR1 SGHNT and CDR2 YYREEE (reference sequence). The CDR3 runs 15 residues.

At least ten counts were recorded for this clonotype. The genes are TRBV12-3 or TRBV12-4 and TRBJ1-1; a weak D match, TRBD1 (6 bases). Deletions cut 2 bases from V and 0 bases from J, with 10 bases between. The length of the CDR3 is 15 residues. The CDR3 spells CASSLRQVVNTEAFF. For the CDR3, the DNA is TGTGCCAGCAGTTTACGACAGGTGGTGAACACTGAAGCTTTCTTT.

The rearrangement links TRBV2 to TRBJ2-5; 9 bases fit TRBD2. Germline trimming cut 3 bases from V and 5 bases from J; bases unmatched to any gene: 4. The germline V gene encodes CDR1 SNHLY and CDR2 FYNNEI. The CDR3 is 14 residues long. CDR3 in amino acids: CASSDGTSSETQYF. The CDR3 nucleotides are TGTGCCAGCAGTGATGGGACTAGCTCTGAGACCCAGTACTTC.

The chain recombines TRBV7-2 with TRBJ1-1; D gene unclear. This CDR3 has 13 residues. With 5 bases removed from V and 1 base from J, the gap between germline ends came to 8 bases. Germline CDR1 and CDR2: SGHTA and FQGNSA. CDR3 in amino acids: CASSADQNTEAFF. The CDR3 DNA reads as TGTGCCAGCAGCGCGGACCAGAACACTGAAGCTTTCTTT.

The V and J genes are TRBV20-1 and TRBJ2-1; D gene uncertain. Trimming took 4 bases from V and 7 from J, leaving 5 bases between them. The CDR3 totals 10 residues. Germline V gene lookup returns CDR1 DFQATT and CDR2 SNEGSKA (reference sequence). DNA for the CDR3: TGCAGTGCTATTCATAATGAGCAGTTCTTC. Amino acid sequence: CSAIHNEQFF.

The chain links TRBV3-1 to TRBJ2-5; D gene ambiguous. V lost 0 bases and J 4 bases, leaving 9 bases between the germline ends. The CDR3 is 14 residues long. Germline assignment: CDR1 LGHDT and CDR2 YNNKEL (reference sequence). In nucleotides, the CDR3 is TGTGCCAGCAGCCAAGATGAGATGCGAGAGACCCAGTACTTC. Residues: CASSQDEMRETQYF.

The chain joins TRBV6-2 or TRBV6-3 to TRBJ2-7, with D uncertain. CDR1 is MNHEY and CDR2 is SVGEGT in the germline V gene. CDR3 length equals 12 residues. V shed 2 bases and J shed 2 bases, with 4 bases lying between them. The CDR3 DNA reads TGTGCCAGCAGTTACACCGCCTACGAGCAGTACTTC. Translation: CASSYTAYEQYF.

The J gene is TRBJ1-4, the V gene TRBV4-2, with D possibly being TRBD1 (6 bases). V lost 0 bases to trimming and J lost 0 bases, with 11 bases between them. The CDR3 runs 17 residues. Per germline, CDR1 LGHNA and CDR2 YNFKEQ. DNA for the CDR3: TGTGCCAGCAGCCAAGATCAGGGGCTAACAACTAATGAAAAACTGTTTTTT. Protein product: CASSQDQGLTTNEKLFF.

The genes are TRBV7-9 and TRBJ1-4; no firm D call. The V end was cut by 2 bases, the J end by 0 bases, with 7 bases between. The CDR3 contains 15 residues. CDR1 and CDR2 (germline): SEHNR, FQNEAQ (reference sequence). CDR3 sequence: CASSLRGATNEKLFF. In DNA form, the CDR3 reads TGTGCCAGCAGCTTACGCGGTGCAACTAATGAAAAACTGTTTTTT.

There are a few counts of this clonotype. The rearrangement joins TRBV5-1 to TRBJ1-1; no firm D call. CDR1 and CDR2 from the germline V gene are SGHRS and YFSETQ. The CDR3 has 19 residues. Trimming took off 0 bases at V and 0 bases at J, with 21 bases between the two ends. CDR3 amino acids: CASSLVATIPKTVNTEAFF. The CDR3 bases are TGCGCCAGCAGCTTGGTCGCCACCATCCCCAAGACGGTGAACACTGAAGCTTTCTTT.

This clonotype has only a few counts. CDR3 loop: CAISESGGSVDTQYF. CDR3 coding DNA: TGTGCCATCAGTGAGTCCGGGGGCTCGGTAGATACGCAGTATTTT. The rearrangement joins TRBV10-3 to TRBJ2-3, with D possibly called TRBD1 or TRBD2 (6 bases each). The V end was cut by 0 bases, the J end by 5 bases, with 12 bases between. CDR1 is ENHRY, CDR2 SYGVKD, per germline. This CDR3 comprises 15 residues.

The CDR3 coding sequence is TGCGCCAGCAGCCTCTTCGGGACTAGCGGGGGGAACTACAATGAGCAGTTCTTC. Its translation is CASSLFGTSGGNYNEQFF. V usage is TRBV4-1 and J usage is TRBJ2-1; 15 bases map to TRBD2. The CDR3 is 18 residues long. CDR1 is MGHRA and CDR2 is YSYEKL in the germline V gene. V was clipped by 4 bases and J by 3 bases; unmatched bases: 7.

This clonotype was observed a few times. CDR3 amino acids: CASSPPGLATYNEQFF. CDR3 DNA: TGTGCCAGCTCACCCCCGGGACTAGCGACCTACAATGAGCAGTTCTTC. The chain combines TRBV18 with TRBJ2-1; TRBD2 agrees at 10 bases. V gave up 3 bases and J gave up 2 bases; unmatched junction bases: 4. CDR1 and CDR2 from the germline V gene are KGHSH and LQKENI. The CDR3 length is 16 residues.

The chain carries TRBV7-9 and TRBJ2-3; 12 bases map to TRBD2. The CDR3 runs 17 residues. The V gene end was trimmed by 5 bases and the J gene end by 1 base; junction bases not matched to a gene: 7. Per germline, CDR1 SEHNR and CDR2 FQNEAQ (reference sequence). The CDR3 loop reads CASSPLASGGGTDTQYF. DNA for the CDR3: TGTGCCAGCAGCCCCCTGGCTAGCGGGGGGGGCACAGATACGCAGTATTTT.

This clonotype has just a few counts. The rearrangement uses TRBV30 and TRBJ2-7; D uncertain. The V end was cut by 1 base, the J end by 6 bases, with 7 bases between. Germline CDR1 reads GTSNPN; CDR2 reads SVGIG (reference sequence). CDR3 length: 11 amino acids. The CDR3 DNA reads as TGTGCCTGGAGTGGAGACTCCGAGCAGTACTTC. Amino acids: CAWSGDSEQYF.

This clonotype occurred once. One end of the junction varies from germline; a read error may be responsible. In DNA, the CDR3 is TGCAGTACTAGAGGTCGACTGAACACTGAAGCTTTCTTT. Its protein is CSTRGRLNTEAFF. The rearrangement uses TRBV20-1 and TRBJ1-1; D is uncertain. The CDR3 consists of 13 residues. Germline V CDR1 and CDR2: DFQATT, SNEGSKA (reference sequence).

V gene TRBV27 combines with J gene TRBJ2-3; TRBD1 matches at 7 bases. There are 12 residues in the CDR3. Germline CDR1 and CDR2: MNHEY and SMNVEV (reference sequence). V trimming: 10 bases; J trimming: 4 bases; junction bases outside the gene matches: 5. The CDR3 DNA sequence: TGTGCCACCAGACAGGGTGCAGATACGCAGTATTTT. Its protein is CATRQGADTQYF.

This chain joins TRBV3-1 and TRBJ1-2, with D perhaps matching TRBD1 (6 bases). The CDR3 spans 14 residues. CDR1 LGHDT and CDR2 YNNKEL come from the germline V gene (reference sequence). Trimming left V 1 base short and J 5 bases short, with 11 bases between. In DNA, the CDR3 is TGTGCCAGCAGCCAAGTGACAGGAGAATATGGCTACACCTTC. Translating gives CASSQVTGEYGYTF. The full variable domain, with the rest looked up from reference TRBV3-1 and TRBJ1-2, is DTAVSQTPKYLVTQMGNDKSIKCEQNLGHDTMYWYKQDSKKFLKIMFSYNNKELIINETVPNRFSPKSPDKAHLNLHINSLELGDSAVYFCASSQVTGEYGYTFGSGTRLTVV.

Many counts were recorded for this clonotype. The chain uses TRBV16 and TRBJ2-3; D unresolved. The CDR3 is 16 amino acids. Trimming took 6 bases from V and 0 from J, leaving 16 bases between them. Per the germline V gene, CDR1 is KGHSY and CDR2 is FQNENV. This chain's CDR3 is CASSSSFSSSTDTQYF. CDR3 sequence (DNA): TGTGCCAGCAGTTCGAGTTTCTCTTCAAGCACAGATACGCAGTATTTT. The variable domain in full, with the rest retrieved from reference TRBV16 and TRBJ2-3, is GEEVAQTPKHLVRGEGQKAKLYCAPIKGHSYVFWYQQVLKNEFKFLISFQNENVFDETGMPKERFSAKCLPNSPCSLEIQATKLEDSAVYFCASSSSFSSSTDTQYFGPGTRLTVL.

This chain links TRBV10-3 with TRBJ2-7; maybe TRBD1 (5 bases). From germline, CDR1 is ENHRY and CDR2 SYGVKD. CDR3 size: 17 residues. The V end was cut by 4 bases, the J end by 0 bases, with 19 bases between. CDR3 region: CAISGGRGPSNSYEQYF. DNA of the CDR3: TGTGCCATCAGTGGTGGTAGGGGCCCGTCTAACTCCTACGAGCAGTACTTC.